The present TCR beta chain was sequenced within a study of blood T cell repertoires in COVID-19. The CDR3 loop spans 15 amino acids. Germline CDR1 is MNHEY and CDR2 is SVGAGI. The junction had 5 bases not matched to a gene; V was cut back by 4 bases and J by 6 bases. The repertoire was sequenced with immunoSEQ multiplex PCR; TCRdb's copy has only in-frame clones and lacks some. The sample has 250,000 or so clones, 80% to 90% seen once. The rearrangement links TRBV6-5 to TRBJ1-5, with 11 nucleotides matching TRBD1. Sequenced material: PBMCs or T cells enriched from blood (not recorded which). The TCR was taken from a woman between 35 and 50 years old who had been exposed to COVID-19. The CDR3 loop is CASSLGQGALQPQHF. The CDR3 nucleotides are TGTGCCAGCAGTTTAGGACAGGGGGCGCTTCAGCCCCAGCATTTT.